This T cell receptor (beta chain) appears in the sequencing data of a study of shared clonotypes between healthy human individuals. About the study: Those who served as donors were a couple of women and three men between the ages of 18 and 49. Overall study findings and caveats: Few donors limited the genetic and exposure-history diversity represented.

With 10 bases clipped from V and 0 bases from J, the junction kept 12 bases outside the gene matches. This CDR3 region has 16 residues. Germline V lookup: CDR1 ENHRY, CDR2 SYGVKD. With regard to this clone: Its antigen is unidentified.

Once extracted for a subset, genomic DNA was divided evenly among several immunoSEQ plates. Profiling relied on immunoSEQ multiplex PCR, and the TCRdb table lists in-frame clones only, not all of them. The sample includes some 470,000 clones, approximately 80% of them seen just once. The J gene is TRBJ2-5, the V gene TRBV10-3; TRBD2 matches at 9 bases. Sequencing was carried out using PBMCs. This receptor was identified in a woman aged 40 to 55 in good health. Some clones in this sample may be carry-over from other donors' samples. The CDR3, as DNA: TGTGCCACCCTTGATCCTTTAGCGGGAGACCAAGAGACCCAGTACTTC. Translating gives CATLDPLAGDQETQYF.